This T cell receptor beta chain was sequenced in a study of response to subunit inactivated influenza vaccine. The study, taken as a whole, reports: Authors suggested each seasonal influenza vaccination recruits few new T cells.

Concerning this clonotype: Its specificity is not known.

TCRdb fed the RT-PCR reads into MiXCR, producing one record per CDR3 protein. The sample has hundreds of thousands of distinct CDR3 sequences; 15% to 19% are singletons. This CDR3 spans 13 amino acids. Germline V CDR1 and CDR2: DFQATT, SNEGSKA (reference sequence). V gave up 2 bases and J gave up 4 bases, with 11 bases separating them. This chain connects TRBV20-1 to TRBJ1-2; perhaps TRBD1 as D (5 bases). The sequence derives from a man between 45 and 60 years old who received an inactivated influenza vaccine. The sample here was PBMCs from blood, taken approximately 12 days after vaccination. CDR3 nucleotides: TGCAGTGCTAGATCCGGGACTCTCTATGGCTACACCTTC. Protein: CSARSGTLYGYTF.